This TCR beta chain was identified during a study of CD4 T cells in relation to SARS-CoV-2 and coronaviruses. Study summary: ViraFEST: roughly ten-day antigen culture of PBMCs, then TCR beta CDR3 sequencing. The restricting HLA molecule for shared crossreactive spike epitopes was mapped.

Study outcomes and limitations: About 65% of donors had memory CD4+ clonotypes crossrecognizing SARS-CoV-2 and common cold coronavirus spike. Memory recall responses, not primary responses primed in culture, are what the assay detects.

Trimming pared 6 bases from V and 10 bases from J, leaving 18 bases between. CDR1 and CDR2 (germline): MDHEN, SYDVKM. The CDR3 covers 13 residues. Repertoires were generated with immunoSEQ multiplex PCR, while TCRdb's copy carries only in-frame clones and drops some. The table includes 43,000 or so clones, more than 65% detected once. Turning to this clone: What it binds is not known. This specimen includes other DNA sequences encoding the same CDR3.

The sequence derives from an adult with COVID-19. Sequencing was performed on naive CD4+ T cells from PBMCs, cultured in vitro. Subset here: naive CD4+ T cells isolated by negative enrichment. The chain links TRBV28 to TRBJ1-1, with D possibly TRBD1 on 6 matching bases. The chain's CDR3 is CASSRTDNGVAFF. The CDR3, as DNA: TGTGCCAGCAGCCGGACAGATAACGGCGTAGCTTTCTTT.